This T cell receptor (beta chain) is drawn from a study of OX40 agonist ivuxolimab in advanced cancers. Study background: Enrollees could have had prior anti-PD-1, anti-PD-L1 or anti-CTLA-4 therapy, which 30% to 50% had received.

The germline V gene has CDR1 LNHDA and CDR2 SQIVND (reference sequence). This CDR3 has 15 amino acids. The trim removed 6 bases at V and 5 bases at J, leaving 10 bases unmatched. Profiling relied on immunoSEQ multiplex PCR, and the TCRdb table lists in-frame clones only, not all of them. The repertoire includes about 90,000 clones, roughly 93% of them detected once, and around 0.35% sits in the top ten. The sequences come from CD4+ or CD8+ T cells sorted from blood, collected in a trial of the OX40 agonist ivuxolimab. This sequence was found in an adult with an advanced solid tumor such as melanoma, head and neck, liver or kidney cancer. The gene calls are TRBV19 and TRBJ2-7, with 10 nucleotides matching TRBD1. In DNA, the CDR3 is TGTGCCAGTAGGGGCACCGGGACAGGGGAGGACGAGCAGTACTTC. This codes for CASRGTGTGEDEQYF.